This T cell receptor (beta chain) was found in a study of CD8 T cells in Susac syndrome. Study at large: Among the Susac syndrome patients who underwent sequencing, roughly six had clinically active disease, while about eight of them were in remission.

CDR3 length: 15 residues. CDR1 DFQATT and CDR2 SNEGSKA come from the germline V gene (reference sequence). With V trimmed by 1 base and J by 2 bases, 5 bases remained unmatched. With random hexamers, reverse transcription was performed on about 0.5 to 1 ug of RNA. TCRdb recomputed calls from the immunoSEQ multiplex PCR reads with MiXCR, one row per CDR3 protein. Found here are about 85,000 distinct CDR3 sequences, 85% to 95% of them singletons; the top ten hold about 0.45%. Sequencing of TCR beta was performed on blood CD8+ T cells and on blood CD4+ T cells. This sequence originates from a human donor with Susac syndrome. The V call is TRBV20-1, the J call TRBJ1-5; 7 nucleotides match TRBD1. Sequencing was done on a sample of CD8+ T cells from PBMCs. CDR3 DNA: TGCAGTGCTAGAGCGACAGGGTATGGCAATCAGCCCCAGCATTTT. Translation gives CSARATGYGNQPQHF.